Listed here is a single T cell receptor beta chain. This entry comes from a study of blood T cell repertoires in COVID-19. The overall study: The study drew acute and convalescent COVID-19 samples from the United States, Italy and Spain. PBMCs, B-cell-depleted T cells, or T cells provided the cDNA or gDNA that made up the material.

As originally analysed: Reference gene primer amplification yielded estimated nucleated cell counts. Generated by immunoSEQ multiplex PCR, the TCRdb table keeps only in-frame clones and is missing some. V, J and clone size derive from that table, while D and trimming were established from the DNA sequence. This sample has fewer than 120,000 clones, with roughly four fifths found just once. Sequenced sample: peripheral blood. The receptor comes from a woman aged 60-75 years with acute or convalescent COVID-19.

Here the CDR3 reads CASSFSGGVYEQYF. For the CDR3, the DNA is TGTGCCAGCAGCTTTTCAGGGGGAGTCTACGAGCAGTACTTC. The chain is built from TRBV11-2 and TRBJ2-7, with 7 positions matching TRBD1. This CDR3 is 14 amino acids long. In germline, CDR1 is SGHAT, CDR2 FQNNGV. V shed 3 bases, J shed 3 bases, and the junction held 5 bases outside the gene matches.